Each of the 31 T cell receptor beta chains below was sequenced from the same sample in a study of blood T cell repertoires in COVID-19. Libraries were prepared by immunoSEQ multiplex PCR; TCRdb keeps only in-frame clonotypes and omits some of them. The table shows some 200,000 clones, with 84% occurring only once. The sequenced sample was peripheral blood. These receptors were obtained from a woman aged 45-65 years with active or convalescent COVID-19.

The V and J genes are TRBV5-6 and TRBJ2-2, with TRBD1 identical over 9 bases. The CDR3 has 16 amino acids. The V gene's germline CDR1 is SGHDT and CDR2 YYEEEE. Losses at the gene ends were 1 base for V and 4 bases for J; bases not matched to a gene: 5. The CDR3 protein is CASSLPGTGFTGELFF. The CDR3 DNA is TGTGCCAGCAGCTTGCCCGGGACAGGGTTCACCGGGGAGCTGTTTTTT.

The V gene is TRBV27, the J gene TRBJ2-7; TRBD1 matches 9 bases. V lost 3 bases, J lost 1 base, and 10 bases stayed unmatched. The CDR3 has 17 residues. The germline CDR1 and CDR2 sequences are MNHEY and SMNVEV (reference sequence). In DNA, the CDR3 is TGTGCCAGCAGTTTGACAGCCACGGGACAGGGATCCTACGAGCAGTACTTC. Protein product: CASSLTATGQGSYEQYF.

This clone showed up just a few times. The chain employs TRBV7-2 and TRBJ2-4, with 8 bases identical to TRBD2. The CDR3 is 13 amino acids. The V segment lost 4 bases and the J segment 7 bases; nucleotides outside the gene matches: 3. Germline lookup yields CDR1 SGHTA and CDR2 FQGNSA. The CDR3 sequence is CASSWTSRNIQYF. In nucleotides, the CDR3 is TGTGCCAGCAGCTGGACTAGCCGGAACATTCAGTACTTC. The full variable domain, in which reference TRBV7-2 and TRBJ2-4 provide the parts outside the CDR3, is GAGVSQSPSNKVTEKGKDVELRCDPISGHTALYWYRQSLGQGLEFLIYFQGNSAPDKSGLPSDRFSAERTGGSVSTLTIQRTQQEDSAVYLCASSWTSRNIQYFGAGTRLSVL.

The chain combines TRBV6-5 with TRBJ1-4; the match to TRBD1 covers 8 bases. CDR1 MNHEY and CDR2 SVGAGI come from the germline V gene. This CDR3 is built from 14 residues. V was pared by 7 bases and J by 2 bases, with 3 bases of the junction left unmatched. DNA of the CDR3: TGTGCCAGCACAGGGGGCGCGACTAATGAAAAACTGTTTTTT. Amino acids: CASTGGATNEKLFF.

This clone was observed a handful of times. In DNA, the CDR3 is TGTGCCAGCAGTTTAACGGGGTCCCATCAGCCCCAGCATTTT. Translation: CASSLTGSHQPQHF. The chain is built from TRBV28 and TRBJ1-5; D remains ambiguous. Trimming took 2 bases from V and 5 from J, leaving 10 bases between them. In germline, CDR1 is MDHEN, CDR2 SYDVKM. This CDR3 contains 14 residues. Using reference TRBV28 and TRBJ1-5 for the parts outside the CDR3, the full variable domain is DVKVTQSSRYLVKRTGEKVFLECVQDMDHENMFWYRQDPGLGLRLIYFSYDVKMKEKGDIPEGYSVSREKKERFSLILESASTNQTSMYLCASSLTGSHQPQHFGDGTRLSIL.

V usage is TRBV6-5 and J usage is TRBJ1-3; D is unclear. Trimming took 2 bases from V and 0 from J, leaving 8 bases between them. The CDR3 contains 15 residues. Germline loops: CDR1 MNHEY, CDR2 SVGAGI. The CDR3 sequence: CASSYAGNSGNTIYF. The CDR3 DNA follows: TGTGCCAGCAGTTACGCGGGCAACTCTGGAAACACCATATATTTT.

This chain links TRBV5-5 with TRBJ1-4; unclear D gene. With 4 bases removed from V and 5 bases from J, the gap between germline ends came to 18 bases. Germline CDR1 and CDR2: SGHKS and YYEKEE (reference sequence). The CDR3 length is 16 residues. CDR3 DNA sequence: TGTGCCAGCAGCCCCCCACCGGGGTTCGGGAATGAAAAACTGTTTTTT. It specifies CASSPPPGFGNEKLFF.

The gene calls are TRBV5-1 and TRBJ2-1; TRBD2 aligns across 10 bases. Germline values: CDR1 SGHRS, CDR2 YFSETQ. This CDR3 has 15 amino acids. V dropped 1 base and J dropped 4; count of bases not matched to a gene: 2. CDR3 region: CASSLTSGVYNEQFF. DNA of the CDR3: TGCGCCAGCAGCTTGACTAGCGGGGTATACAATGAGCAGTTCTTC.

Worth noting for this clone: At one of its ends the junction is not consistent with the germline gene, which may arise from a read error. The CDR3 sequence: CASSRGTSGTGVF. The CDR3 region has the DNA TGTGCCAGCAGCCGCGGGACTAGCGGGACGGGAGTCTTC. The rearrangement links TRBV12-3 or TRBV12-4 to TRBJ2-1, with TRBD2 matching over 13 bases. This CDR3 spans 13 amino acids.

The V gene is TRBV28, the J gene TRBJ2-7; 7 positions agree with TRBD1. This CDR3 is 14 amino acids long. Germline CDR1 reads MDHEN; CDR2 reads SYDVKM. V shed 10 bases and J 0 bases; nucleotides not matched to a gene: 9. The CDR3 region is CATHSTGNSYEQYF. The CDR3 nucleotides are TGTGCCACCCACTCGACAGGGAACTCCTACGAGCAGTACTTC.

This clone has just one count. The chain joins TRBV27 to TRBJ1-1; D is ambiguous. V was clipped by 2 bases and J by 1 base, with 8 bases between them. The germline V gene encodes CDR1 MNHEY and CDR2 SMNVEV (reference sequence). The CDR3 is 14 amino acids. The DNA for the CDR3 is TGTGCCAGCAGTTTACACATACGGAACACTGAAGCTTTCTTT. Protein product: CASSLHIRNTEAFF.

J is TRBJ1-1 and V is TRBV6-1; possible D gene TRBD1, 5 bases. The length of the CDR3 is 11 residues. Germline values: CDR1 MNHNS, CDR2 SASEGT. CDR3 DNA: TGTGGAGCGGGGCAGAACACTGAAGCTTTCTTT. This codes for CGAGQNTEAFF.

This rearrangement joins TRBV10-2 to TRBJ1-1; 7 bases are a match to TRBD1. The J segment lost 5 bases and the V segment lost 4 bases, leaving 10 bases of the junction unmatched. The CDR3 loop spans 15 amino acids. Germline CDR1 WSHSY, CDR2 SAAADI. CDR3 region: CASSGTGGFRTEAFF. In DNA form, the CDR3 reads TGCGCCAGCAGTGGGACAGGAGGTTTTCGGACTGAAGCTTTCTTT.

This chain links TRBV6-5 with TRBJ1-3; D is perhaps TRBD1 (6 bases). Deletions cut 7 bases from V and 0 bases from J, with 13 bases between. This CDR3 is built from 15 residues. The germline V gene has CDR1 MNHEY and CDR2 SVGAGI. CDR3 amino acids: CASTQGGDSGNTIYF. For the CDR3, the DNA is TGTGCCAGCACCCAAGGGGGGGACTCTGGAAACACCATATATTTT.

The chain is built from TRBV2 and TRBJ1-5, with a possible D match to TRBD1 (5 bases). Germline V gives CDR1 SNHLY, CDR2 FYNNEI. The V gene lost 6 bases and the J gene lost 0 bases, with 15 bases spanning the gap. CDR3 length: 16 amino acids. CDR3 loop: CASSHPPGSSNQPQHF. The DNA of the CDR3 is TGTGCCAGCAGCCATCCCCCAGGGTCTAGCAATCAGCCCCAGCATTTT. The entire variable domain, with the rest obtained from reference TRBV2 and TRBJ1-5, is as follows: EPEVTQTPSHQVTQMGQEVILRCVPISNHLYFYWYRQILGQKVEFLVSFYNNEISEKSEIFDDQFSVERPDGSNFTLKIRSTKLEDSAMYFCASSHPPGSSNQPQHFGDGTRLSIL.

This rearrangement joins TRBV11-2 to TRBJ1-2; tentative D call: TRBD1 (6 bases). Germline CDR1 is SGHAT and CDR2 is FQNNGV. V shed 2 bases and J shed 4 bases, with 14 bases lying between them. The CDR3 totals 15 residues. CDR3 DNA: TGTGCCAGCAGCTTAACTCGGGCAGGGGCCTATGGCTACACCTTC. This translates into CASSLTRAGAYGYTF.

There are a few counts of this clone. The chain uses TRBV5-6 and TRBJ2-1; 15 nucleotides line up with TRBD2. Germline V gene lookup returns CDR1 SGHDT and CDR2 YYEEEE. V was pared by 4 bases and J by 0 bases, with 5 bases of the junction left unmatched. The CDR3 is 18 residues long. Here the CDR3 DNA reads TGTGCCAGCAGCGGGACTAGCGGGAGGTTTTTCTCCTACAATGAGCAGTTCTTC. Its protein product is CASSGTSGRFFSYNEQFF. Supplemented by reference TRBV5-6 and TRBJ2-1, the full variable domain reads DAGVTQSPTHLIKTRGQQVTLRCSPKSGHDTVSWYQQALGQGPQFIFQYYEEEERQRGNFPDRFSGHQFPNYSSELNVNALLLGDSALYLCASSGTSGRFFSYNEQFFGPGTRLTVL.

The V and J genes are TRBV5-1 and TRBJ2-2; TRBD2 matches 9 bases. CDR1 is SGHRS, CDR2 YFSETQ, per germline. Trimming at V came to 0 bases and at J to 0 bases, leaving 3 bases not matched to a gene. CDR3 size: 17 residues. The CDR3 sequence is CASSLVASGTNTGELFF. The CDR3 DNA reads TGCGCCAGCAGCTTGGTGGCTAGCGGGACGAACACCGGGGAGCTGTTTTTT. The full variable domain, rest sourced from reference TRBV5-1 and TRBJ2-2, is KAGVTQTPRYLIKTRGQQVTLSCSPISGHRSVSWYQQTPGQGLQFLFEYFSETQRNKGNFPGRFSGRQFSNSRSEMNVSTLELGDSALYLCASSLVASGTNTGELFFGEGSRLTVL.

The chain has TRBV20-1 and TRBJ2-1, with TRBD1 matching 7 bases. The CDR3 loop spans 11 amino acids. Germline V lookup: CDR1 DFQATT, CDR2 SNEGSKA (reference sequence). V lost 8 bases, J lost 7 bases, and 5 bases stayed unmatched. CDR3 region: CSSIRGNEQFF. The DNA for the CDR3 is TGCAGTTCAATCAGGGGGAATGAGCAGTTCTTC.

The J gene is TRBJ1-2, the V gene TRBV5-1; 9 bases are a match to TRBD1. J lost 3 bases, V lost 4 bases, and 7 bases had no gene match. CDR3 length equals 15 residues. Germline values: CDR1 SGHRS, CDR2 YFSETQ. The CDR3 region has the DNA TGCGCCAGCAGCCCAGTCACAGGGGGCGACTATGGCTACACCTTC. It codes for CASSPVTGGDYGYTF.

V usage is TRBV11-2 and J usage is TRBJ2-2, with a tentative D call TRBD2 (5 bases). Between the trimmed V and J ends, which lost 5 bases and 4 bases, there was a span of 14 bases. CDR3 size: 15 residues. The V gene's germline CDR1 is SGHAT and CDR2 FQNNGV. CDR3 sequence (DNA): TGTGCCAGCAGCCCCCGGTTCCGGGGCACCGGGGAGCTGTTTTTT. Its translation is CASSPRFRGTGELFF.

This chain connects TRBV7-3 to TRBJ2-5, with D maybe TRBD2 (6 bases). Germline values: CDR1 SGHTA, CDR2 FQGTGA. The CDR3 consists of 13 residues. V lost 5 bases and J lost 5, with 12 bases in between. The CDR3 DNA reads as TGTGCCAGCAGCCCAGGGAGGCAGGAGACCCAGTACTTC. This translates into CASSPGRQETQYF.

This chain links TRBV5-1 with TRBJ1-1, with TRBD1 as a possible D gene (5 bases). The V gene lost 4 bases and the J gene lost 11 bases, with 18 bases spanning the gap. CDR3 length: 13 amino acids. CDR1 and CDR2 (germline): SGHRS, YFSETQ. For the CDR3, the DNA is TGCGCCAGCAGCAACTCTGCGGGGACTGCGGCTTTCTTT. It translates to CASSNSAGTAAFF.

V is TRBV15 and J is TRBJ1-2; TRBD1 aligns across 7 bases. This CDR3 region has 15 residues. Germline V CDR1 and CDR2: LNHNV, YYDKDF (reference sequence). Trimming cost V 4 bases and J 4 bases; bases outside gene matches: 9. The CDR3 is CATSITDRVGYGYTF. In nucleotides, the CDR3 is TGTGCCACCAGCATCACTGACAGGGTCGGCTATGGCTACACCTTC.

The chain joins TRBV3-1 (or the pseudogene TRBV3-2) to TRBJ2-1; 14 bases fit TRBD2. CDR3 size: 15 residues. V dropped 4 bases and J dropped 4; count of bases not matched to a gene: 0. Germline V gene data show CDR1 as LGHDT and CDR2 as YNNKEL (reference sequence). CDR3 sequence reads: CASSRTSGRYNEQFF. As DNA, the CDR3 is TGTGCCAGCAGCCGGACTAGCGGGAGGTACAATGAGCAGTTCTTC.

V is TRBV24-1 and J is TRBJ1-2; D is ambiguous. This CDR3 region has 13 residues. Germline CDR1 and CDR2: KGHDR and SFDVKD. Trimming shortened V by 7 bases and J by 0 bases, and 8 bases separated the two germline ends. CDR3 nucleotides: TGTGCCACCAGCCCGGGAGCTAACTATGGCTACACCTTC. Amino acids: CATSPGANYGYTF.

This chain joins TRBV7-8 and TRBJ1-2, with 7 bases that match TRBD1. This CDR3 comprises 14 residues. V dropped 2 bases and J dropped 4; count of bases not matched to a gene: 4. Germline CDR1 and CDR2: SGHVS and FQNEAQ. CDR3 DNA sequence: TGTGCCAGCAGCTTAATGGACAGGAGCTATGGCTACACCTTC. Residues: CASSLMDRSYGYTF.

This clone appeared a single time. The V call is TRBV2, the J call TRBJ2-1; 8 bases agree with TRBD1. Trimming took 11 bases from V and 10 from J; bases not matched to a gene: 13. Germline V gives CDR1 SNHLY, CDR2 FYNNEI. CDR3 length: 13 amino acids. The CDR3 DNA reads as TGTGCCGGACGGGGACAGGTTGTCCAGGAGCAGTTCTTC. Its protein product is CAGRGQVVQEQFF.

This rearrangement joins TRBV5-1 to TRBJ2-3, with no clear D. Per the germline V gene, CDR1 is SGHRS and CDR2 is YFSETQ. This CDR3 region has 18 residues. V gave up 1 base and J gave up 6 bases, with 24 bases separating them. CDR3 bases: TGCGCCAGCAGCTTGTTCATAGCTGCCTCCATTTCAGCGGATACGCAGTATTTT. Its translation is CASSLFIAASISADTQYF.

This rearrangement joins TRBV2 to TRBJ2-7; D possibly corresponds to TRBD1 (6 bases). The length of the CDR3 is 14 residues. Germline CDR1 SNHLY, CDR2 FYNNEI. V shed 3 bases and J shed 1 base, with 10 bases lying between them. The CDR3 bases are TGTGCCAGCAGTGATTTAGGGACATCCTACGAGCAGTACTTC. It codes for CASSDLGTSYEQYF.

The chain is built from TRBV28 and TRBJ2-3; D may be TRBD2 (7 bases). CDR3 size: 17 residues. V was pared by 5 bases and J by 2 bases, with 20 bases between. Looked up from germline, CDR1 is MDHEN and CDR2 is SYDVKM. CDR3 bases: TGTGCCAGCAGTCTTGAGTTTGGGGGGGCCGTCACAGATACGCAGTATTTT. Residues: CASSLEFGGAVTDTQYF.